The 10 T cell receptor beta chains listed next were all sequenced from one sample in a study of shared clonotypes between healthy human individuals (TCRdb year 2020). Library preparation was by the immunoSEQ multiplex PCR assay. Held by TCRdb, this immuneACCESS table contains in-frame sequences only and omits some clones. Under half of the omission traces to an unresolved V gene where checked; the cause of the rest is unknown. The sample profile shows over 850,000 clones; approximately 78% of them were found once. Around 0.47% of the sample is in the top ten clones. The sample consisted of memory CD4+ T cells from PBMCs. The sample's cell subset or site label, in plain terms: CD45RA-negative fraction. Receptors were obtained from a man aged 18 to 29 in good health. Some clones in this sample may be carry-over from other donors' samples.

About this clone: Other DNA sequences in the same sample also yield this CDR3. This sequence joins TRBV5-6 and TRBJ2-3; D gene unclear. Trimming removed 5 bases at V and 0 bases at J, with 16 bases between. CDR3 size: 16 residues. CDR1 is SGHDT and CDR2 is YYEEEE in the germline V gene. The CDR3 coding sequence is TGTGCCAGCAGTGAACTGGTGACGCTAAGCACAGATACGCAGTATTTT. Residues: CASSELVTLSTDTQYF.

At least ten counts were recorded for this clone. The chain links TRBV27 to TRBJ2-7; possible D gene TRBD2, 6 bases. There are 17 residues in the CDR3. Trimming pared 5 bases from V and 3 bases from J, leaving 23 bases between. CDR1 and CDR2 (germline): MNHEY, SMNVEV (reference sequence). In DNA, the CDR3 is TGTGCCAGCAGTAGCACTGACCTGGGACTGAGAATCTACGAGCAGTACTTC. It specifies CASSSTDLGLRIYEQYF.

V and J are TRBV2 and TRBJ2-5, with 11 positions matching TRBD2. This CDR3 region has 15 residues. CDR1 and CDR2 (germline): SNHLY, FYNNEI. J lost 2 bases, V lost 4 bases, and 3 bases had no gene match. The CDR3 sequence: CASSARTSGQETQYF. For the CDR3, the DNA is TGTGCCAGCAGTGCAAGGACTAGCGGGCAAGAGACCCAGTACTTC.

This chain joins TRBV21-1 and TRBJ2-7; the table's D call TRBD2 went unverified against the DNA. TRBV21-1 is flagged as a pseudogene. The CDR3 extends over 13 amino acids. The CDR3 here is CAIHVEGSYEQYF. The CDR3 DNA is TGTGCCATACACGTTGAGGGATCCTACGAGCAGTACTTC.

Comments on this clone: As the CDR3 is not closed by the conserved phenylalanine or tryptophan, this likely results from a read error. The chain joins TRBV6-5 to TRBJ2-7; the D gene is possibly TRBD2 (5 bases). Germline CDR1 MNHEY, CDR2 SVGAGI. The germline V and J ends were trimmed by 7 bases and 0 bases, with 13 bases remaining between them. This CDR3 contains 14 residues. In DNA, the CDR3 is TGTGCCAGCACCTCGAGAGGGCTCTCCTACGAGCAGTACCTC. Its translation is CASTSRGLSYEQYL.

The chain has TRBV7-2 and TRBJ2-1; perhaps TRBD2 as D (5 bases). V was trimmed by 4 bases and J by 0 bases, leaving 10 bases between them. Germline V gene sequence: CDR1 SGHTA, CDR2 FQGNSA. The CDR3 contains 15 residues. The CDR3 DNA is TGTGCCAGCAGCTCCGACCGGGACTCCTACAATGAGCAGTTCTTC. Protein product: CASSSDRDSYNEQFF. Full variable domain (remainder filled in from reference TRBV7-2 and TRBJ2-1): GAGVSQSPSNKVTEKGKDVELRCDPISGHTALYWYRQSLGQGLEFLIYFQGNSAPDKSGLPSDRFSAERTGGSVSTLTIQRTQQEDSAVYLCASSSDRDSYNEQFFGPGTRLTVL.

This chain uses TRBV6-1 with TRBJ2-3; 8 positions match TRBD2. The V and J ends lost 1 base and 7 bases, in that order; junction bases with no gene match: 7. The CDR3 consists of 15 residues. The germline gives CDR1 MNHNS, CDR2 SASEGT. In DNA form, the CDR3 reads TGTGCCAGCAGTGAAGATAGCGGGGCACCGTATACGCAGTATTTT. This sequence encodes CASSEDSGAPYTQYF.

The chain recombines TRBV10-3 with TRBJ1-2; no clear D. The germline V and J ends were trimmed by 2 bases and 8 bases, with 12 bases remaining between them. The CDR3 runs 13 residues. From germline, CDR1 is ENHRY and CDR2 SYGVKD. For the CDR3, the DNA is TGTGCCATCAGTGAGGGGTCCCCAGGCGGCTACACCTTC. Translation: CAISEGSPGGYTF.

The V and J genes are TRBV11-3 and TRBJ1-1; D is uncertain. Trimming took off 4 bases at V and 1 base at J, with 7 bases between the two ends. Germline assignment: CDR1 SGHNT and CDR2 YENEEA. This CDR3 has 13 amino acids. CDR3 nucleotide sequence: TGTGCCAGCAGCTCGAAGACGAACACTGAAGCTTTCTTT. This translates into CASSSKTNTEAFF.

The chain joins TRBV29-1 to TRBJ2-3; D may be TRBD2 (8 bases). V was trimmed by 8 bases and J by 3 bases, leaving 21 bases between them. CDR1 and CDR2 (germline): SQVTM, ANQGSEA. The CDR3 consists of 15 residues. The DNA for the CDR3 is TGCAGCACCCGGGAGGGGGCGGTGGGGACAGATACGCAGTATTTT. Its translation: CSTREGAVGTDTQYF.